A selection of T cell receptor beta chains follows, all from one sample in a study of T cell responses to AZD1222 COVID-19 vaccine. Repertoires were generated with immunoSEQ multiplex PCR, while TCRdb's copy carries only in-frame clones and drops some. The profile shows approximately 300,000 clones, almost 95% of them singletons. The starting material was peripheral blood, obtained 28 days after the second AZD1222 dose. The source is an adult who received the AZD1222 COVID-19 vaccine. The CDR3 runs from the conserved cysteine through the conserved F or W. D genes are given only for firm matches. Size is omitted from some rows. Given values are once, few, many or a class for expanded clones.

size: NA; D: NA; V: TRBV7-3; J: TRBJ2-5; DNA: TGTGCCAGCACCGTAGGGGGGCAAGAGACCCAGTACTTC; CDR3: CASTVGGQETQYF
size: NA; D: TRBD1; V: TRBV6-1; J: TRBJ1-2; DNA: TGTGCCAGCAGTGAACCGGGACAGGGGATCGACTATGGCTACACCTTC; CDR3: CASSEPGQGIDYGYTF
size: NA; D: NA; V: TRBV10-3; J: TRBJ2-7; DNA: TGTGCCATCAGTGAGTCGATGGGGACAATCTACGAGCAGTACTTC; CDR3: CAISESMGTIYEQYF
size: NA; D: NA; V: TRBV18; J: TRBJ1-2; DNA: TGTGCCAGCTCACCCGACACCGAGGCTAGTGGCTACACCTTC; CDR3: CASSPDTEASGYTF
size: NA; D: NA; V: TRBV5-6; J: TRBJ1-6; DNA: TGTGCCAGCAGCGCCAGGGTCGGGTATAATTCACCCCTCCACTTT; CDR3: CASSARVGYNSPLHF
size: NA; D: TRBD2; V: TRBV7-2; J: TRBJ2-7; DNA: TGTGCCAGCACGCCGGGACTACCCCCCTACGAGCAGTACTTC; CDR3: CASTPGLPPYEQYF
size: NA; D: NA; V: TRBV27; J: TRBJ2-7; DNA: TGTGCCAGCAGTTCCGGGACACGGAGGGCCCCTACCTACGAGCAGTACTTC; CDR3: CASSSGTRRAPTYEQYF
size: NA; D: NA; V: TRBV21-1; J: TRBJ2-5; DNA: TGTGCCAGCAGCAAACCCCCTAGCGGGGGTAGGGAGACCCAGTACTTC; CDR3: CASSKPPSGGRETQYF
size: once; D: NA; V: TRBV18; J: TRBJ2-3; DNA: TGTGCCAGCACGGGCGAACGGCGGACAGATACGCAGTATTTT; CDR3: CASTGERRTDTQYF
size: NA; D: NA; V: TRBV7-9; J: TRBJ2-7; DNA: TGTGCCAGCAGCCAACTCACTGGGGTGGGGGAGCAGTACTTC; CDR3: CASSQLTGVGEQYF
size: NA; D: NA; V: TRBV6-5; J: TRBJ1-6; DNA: TGTGCCAGCACCCCCCAGGGTGAGGTTTCACCCCTCCACTTT; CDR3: CASTPQGEVSPLHF
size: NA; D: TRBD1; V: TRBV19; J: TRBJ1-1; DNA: TGTGCCACCAGGCGACAGGGGGCGATTGGCACTGAAGCTTTCTTT; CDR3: CATRRQGAIGTEAFF
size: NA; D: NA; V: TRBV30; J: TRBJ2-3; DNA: TGTGCCTGGGCAAGAGCGATGACGGGAGATACGCAGTATTTT; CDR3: CAWARAMTGDTQYF
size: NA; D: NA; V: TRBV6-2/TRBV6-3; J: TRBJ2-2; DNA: TGTGCCAGCAGCGGTCGTTTACAGGGAAACACCGGGGAGCTGTTTTTT; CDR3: CASSGRLQGNTGELFF
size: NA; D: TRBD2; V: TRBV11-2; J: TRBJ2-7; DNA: TGTGCCAGCAGCTTAGCGAGCGGGAGGGCGGGCTCCTACGAGCAGTACTTC; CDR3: CASSLASGRAGSYEQYF
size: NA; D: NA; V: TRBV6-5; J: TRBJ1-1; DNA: TGTGCCAGCAGCCTCGTAGACAGTAGGGCTGAAGCTTTCTTT; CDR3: CASSLVDSRAEAFF
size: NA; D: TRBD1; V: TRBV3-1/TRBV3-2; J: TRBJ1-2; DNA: TGTGCCAGCAGCCAAGTGGACAGGGGAAGAAGGGGCTACACCTTC; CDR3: CASSQVDRGRRGYTF
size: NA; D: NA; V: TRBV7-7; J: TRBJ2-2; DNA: TGTGCTAGCAGCTTAAAGCGGACCGGGGAGCTGTTTTTT; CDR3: CASSLKRTGELFF
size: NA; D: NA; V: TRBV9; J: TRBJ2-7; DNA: TGTGCCAGCAGCGACGTATCCAAGGGCGAGCAGTACTTC; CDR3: CASSDVSKGEQYF
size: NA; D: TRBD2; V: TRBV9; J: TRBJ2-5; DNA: TGTGCCAGCAGCGTAGACTCTAGCGGGGCGGGAACCCAGTACTTC; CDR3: CASSVDSSGAGTQYF
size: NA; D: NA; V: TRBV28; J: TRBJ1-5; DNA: TGTGCCAGCAGTTTAGTCCCGGGATGGAGCAATCAGCCCCAGCATTTT; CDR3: CASSLVPGWSNQPQHF
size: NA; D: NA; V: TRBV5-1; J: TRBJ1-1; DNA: TGCGCCAGCAGCACCGGGACGGATAACACTGAAGCTTTCTTT; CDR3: CASSTGTDNTEAFF
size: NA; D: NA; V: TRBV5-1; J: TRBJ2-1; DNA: TGCGCCAGCAGCTTGGGTGTTGAGCAGTTCTTC; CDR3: CASSLGVEQFF
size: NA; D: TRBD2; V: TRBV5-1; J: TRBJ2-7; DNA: TGCGCCAGCAGCTTGGGAGGGACTAGCGGGGGCCCGGGGGAGCAGTACTTC; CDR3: CASSLGGTSGGPGEQYF
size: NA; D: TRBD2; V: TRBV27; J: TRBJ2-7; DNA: TGTGCCAGCGCTCAAGTAGGGGTTGGAGCGGGAGTGGCCTACGAGCAGTACTTC; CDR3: CASAQVGVGAGVAYEQYF
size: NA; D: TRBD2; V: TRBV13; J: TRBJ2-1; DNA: TGTGCCAGCAGCTTATGGCGGGAGGGCCAGAATGAGCAGTTCTTC; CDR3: CASSLWREGQNEQFF
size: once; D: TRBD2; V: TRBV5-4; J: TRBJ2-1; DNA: TGTGCCAGCAGCGCGCGGGAGCGGGCCTACAATGAGCAGTTCTTC; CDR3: CASSARERAYNEQFF
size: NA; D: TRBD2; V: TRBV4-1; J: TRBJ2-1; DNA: TGCGCCAGCAGCCAAGAACGGCTAGCGGGCCTCAATGAGCAGTTCTTC; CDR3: CASSQERLAGLNEQFF
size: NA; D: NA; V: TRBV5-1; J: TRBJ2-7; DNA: TGCGCCAGCAGCTTGGCGGCGGGCGGGACCTACGAGCAGTACTTC; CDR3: CASSLAAGGTYEQYF
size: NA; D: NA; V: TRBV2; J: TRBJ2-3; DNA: TGTGCCAGCAGTGGGGGACGGTTGACAGATACGCAGTATTTT; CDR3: CASSGGRLTDTQYF
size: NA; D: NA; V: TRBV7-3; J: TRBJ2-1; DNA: TGTGCCAGCAGCTCCTCGGGACTCCACAATGAGCAGTTCTTC; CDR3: CASSSSGLHNEQFF
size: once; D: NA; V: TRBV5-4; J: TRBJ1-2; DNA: TGTGCCAGCAGCTTGAGAGCTAACTATGGCTACACCTTC; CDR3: CASSLRANYGYTF
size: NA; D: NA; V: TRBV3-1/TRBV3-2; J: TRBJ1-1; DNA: TGTGCCAGCAGCCATGCGGGGATGAACACTGAAGCTTTCTTT; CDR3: CASSHAGMNTEAFF
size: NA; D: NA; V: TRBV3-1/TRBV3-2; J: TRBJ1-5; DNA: TGTGCCAGCAGCCAGACGACGGGTAGCAATCAGCCCCAGCATTTT; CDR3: CASSQTTGSNQPQHF
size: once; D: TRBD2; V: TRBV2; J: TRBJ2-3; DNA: TGTGCCAGCAGAATACCGGGACTAGCGGCGCAGTATTTT; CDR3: CASRIPGLAAQYF
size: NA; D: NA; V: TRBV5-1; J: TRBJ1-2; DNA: TGCGCCAGCAATAACGAGGGCTATGGCTACACCTTC; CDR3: CASNNEGYGYTF
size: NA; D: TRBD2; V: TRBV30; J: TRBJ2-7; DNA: TGTGCCTGGAGCCCGGGGGGGGGTTTGTCCTACGAGCAGTACTTC; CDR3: CAWSPGGGLSYEQYF
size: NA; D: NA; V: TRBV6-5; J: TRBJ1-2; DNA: TGTGCCAGCAGTTACCGGTTGAACGCTAACTATGGCTACACCTTC; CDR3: CASSYRLNANYGYTF
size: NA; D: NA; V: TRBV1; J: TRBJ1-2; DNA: TGCACCAGCAGCCAAGAGATGGGCACCCAGGCCTATGGCTACACCTTC; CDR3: CTSSQEMGTQAYGYTF
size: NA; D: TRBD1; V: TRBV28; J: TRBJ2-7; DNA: TGTGCCAGCAGCGGGACAGGGGTTTACCACGAGCAGTACTTC; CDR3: CASSGTGVYHEQYF
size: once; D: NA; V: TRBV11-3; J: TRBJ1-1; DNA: TGTGCCAGCAGCTTAGAGCTGAACACTGAAGCTTTCTTT; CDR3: CASSLELNTEAFF
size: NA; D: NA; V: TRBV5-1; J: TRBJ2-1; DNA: TGCGCCAGCAGCTTGGAGTTACCTAGCAATGAGCAGTTCTTC; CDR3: CASSLELPSNEQFF
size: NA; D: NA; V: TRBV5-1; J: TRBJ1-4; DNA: TGCGCCAGCAGCTCGGCAGCCCGGGGGGATGAAAAACTGTTTTTT; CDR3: CASSSAARGDEKLFF
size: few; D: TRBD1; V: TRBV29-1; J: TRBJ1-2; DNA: TGCAGCGTTGAGGGGGGACAGGGGGCGCGAGATGGCTACACCTTC; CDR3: CSVEGGQGARDGYTF
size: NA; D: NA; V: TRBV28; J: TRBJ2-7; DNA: TGTGCCAGCAGTCTCTTCGGGGTTTCAGGAGAGCAGTACTTC; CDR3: CASSLFGVSGEQYF
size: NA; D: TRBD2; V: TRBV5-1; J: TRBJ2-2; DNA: TGCGCCAGCAGCTTGCTAGCGGGAATGAACACCGGGGAGCTGTTTTTT; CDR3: CASSLLAGMNTGELFF
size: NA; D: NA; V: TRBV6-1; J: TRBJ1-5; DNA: TGTGCCAGCAGTGAAGGGAGGACAGCCAATCAGCCCCAGCATTTT; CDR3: CASSEGRTANQPQHF
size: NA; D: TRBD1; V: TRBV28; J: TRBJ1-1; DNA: TGTGCCAGCAGTTTAAGCGGACAGGGGGTGGGGACTGAAGCTTTCTTT; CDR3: CASSLSGQGVGTEAFF
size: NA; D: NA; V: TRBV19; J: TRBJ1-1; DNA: TGTGCCAGTAGGGAACTAGGGAAAATGAACACTGAAGCTTTCTTT; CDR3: CASRELGKMNTEAFF
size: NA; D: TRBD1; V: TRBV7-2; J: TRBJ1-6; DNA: TGTGCCAGCAGCTTAACCCAGACAGGGGGCTCTAATTCACCCCTCCACTTT; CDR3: CASSLTQTGGSNSPLHF
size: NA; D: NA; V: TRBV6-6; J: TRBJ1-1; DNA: TGTGCCAGCAGTTACTTAGGGATTGAAGCTTTCTTT; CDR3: CASSYLGIEAFF
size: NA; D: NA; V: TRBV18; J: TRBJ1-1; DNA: TGTGCCAGCTCACTCGGGACAACGAACACTGAAGCTTTCTTT; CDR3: CASSLGTTNTEAFF
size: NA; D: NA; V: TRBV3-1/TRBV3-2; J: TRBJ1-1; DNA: TGTGCCAGCAGCGAGACAGGCGGGAACCCTGAAGCTTTCTTT; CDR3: CASSETGGNPEAFF
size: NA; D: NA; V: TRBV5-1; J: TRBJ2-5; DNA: TGCGCCAGCAGCCGGGACACACAAGAGACCCAGTACTTC; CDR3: CASSRDTQETQYF
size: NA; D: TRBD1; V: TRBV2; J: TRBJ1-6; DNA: TGTGCCAGCAGTGAAGGGACAGGGATTCCACCCCTCCACTTT; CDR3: CASSEGTGIPPLHF
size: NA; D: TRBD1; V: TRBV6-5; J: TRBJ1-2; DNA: TGTGCCAGCACTCCGGGACAGAACTATGGCTACACCTTC; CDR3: CASTPGQNYGYTF
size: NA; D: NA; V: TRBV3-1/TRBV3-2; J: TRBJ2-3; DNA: TGTGCCAGCAGCCAAGAAGACCGCACAGATACGCAGTATTTT; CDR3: CASSQEDRTDTQYF
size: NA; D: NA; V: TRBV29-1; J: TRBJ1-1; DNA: TGCAGCGTGGCCGGGCGGGGAACCACTGAAGCTTTCTTT; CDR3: CSVAGRGTTEAFF